Given below is one TCR beta chain in context. Its antigen is not yet known. No base qualities exist here, and no much larger clone lies one base off it. Libraries were made using the immunoSEQ multiplex PCR assay. Entries here come from immuneACCESS through TCRdb and include only in-frame sequences with V and J called. Some clones fail to appear in such tables; in the studies checked, an unresolved V gene covers under half of the shortfall, and the cause of the remainder is unknown. The sample contains 65,000 to 70,000 clones, over 80% of them found a single time. The ten largest clones add up to just under 2% of the sample. Based on the germline V gene (reference sequence), the CDR1 and CDR2 sequences are GTSNPN and SVGIG. The CDR3 measures 16 amino acids from cysteine to phenylalanine. Of the read, only the CDR3 DNA is kept; its 48 bases are in frame from base 1. Trimming removed 4 bases from V and 1 base from J, leaving 17 bases between the germline ends.

The sample is drawn from a study of T cell changes during pregnancy in multiple sclerosis (dated by TCRdb to about 2019). Regarding the study in general: In women with multiple sclerosis, the researchers looked at how the T cell repertoire shifted as pregnancy progressed.

The sequence joins TRBV30 to TRBJ1-5; tentative D gene TRBD1, with 5 bases matching. This specimen consisted of peripheral blood, obtained in the third trimester of pregnancy. The clonotype originates from a female donor in good health, enrolled as a control in a pregnancy study. The CDR3 region: CAWTQALGASNQPQHF. The DNA is TGTGCCTGGACCCAGGCCCTAGGGGCGAGCAATCAGCCCCAGCATTTT.